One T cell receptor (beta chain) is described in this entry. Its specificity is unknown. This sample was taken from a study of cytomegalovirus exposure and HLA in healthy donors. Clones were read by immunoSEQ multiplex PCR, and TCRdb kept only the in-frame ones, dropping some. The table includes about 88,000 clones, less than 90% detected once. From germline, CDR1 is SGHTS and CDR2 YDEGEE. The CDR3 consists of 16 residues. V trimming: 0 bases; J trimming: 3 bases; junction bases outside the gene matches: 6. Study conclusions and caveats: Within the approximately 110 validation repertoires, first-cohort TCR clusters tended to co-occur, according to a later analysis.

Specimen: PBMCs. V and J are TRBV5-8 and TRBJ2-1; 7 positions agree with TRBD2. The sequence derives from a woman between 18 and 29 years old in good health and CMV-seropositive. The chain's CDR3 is CASSLAAGDYYNEQFF. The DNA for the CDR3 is TGTGCCAGCAGCTTGGCTGCGGGGGATTACTACAATGAGCAGTTCTTC.